This is a list of T cell receptor beta chains from one sample in a study of blood T cell repertoires in COVID-19. Using immunoSEQ multiplex PCR, the repertoire was profiled, and TCRdb retains in-frame clones only, with some absent. Of about 300,000 clones listed, more than 70% are singletons. Sequenced sample: peripheral blood. The receptors shown here come from a man younger than 35 who had recovered from COVID-19. Both conserved end residues are part of each CDR3. Each record gives: J gene, V gene, CDR3 protein.

TRBJ1-5 | TRBV12-5 | CASGPDPGINQPQHF
TRBJ2-7 | TRBV7-8 | CASSWTLSGRASYEQYF
TRBJ2-1 | TRBV9 | CASSIRTSGNNEQFF
TRBJ1-1 | TRBV29-1 | CSVVVFMNTEAFF
TRBJ2-3 | TRBV4-2 | CASSRRTITGTDTQYF
TRBJ1-1 | TRBV13 | CASSFGQGNTEAFF
TRBJ2-3 | TRBV12-3/TRBV12-4 | CASSSSPPDTQYF
TRBJ2-1 | TRBV9 | CASSVTNEQFF
TRBJ1-2 | TRBV12-3/TRBV12-4 | CAIRGGSGYTF
TRBJ2-1 | TRBV3-1/TRBV3-2 | CASSHVAGGFNEQFF
TRBJ1-1 | TRBV5-1 | CASSPYMNTEAFF
TRBJ2-3 | TRBV5-8 | CASSWGTSGMGTQYF
TRBJ2-3 | TRBV9 | CASSGALLAGTDTQYF
TRBJ2-7 | TRBV29-1 | CSVTPLDSYEQYF
TRBJ1-2 | TRBV4-3 | CASSQDLAANYGYTF
TRBJ1-1 | TRBV5-4 | CASSLGIKLPGTEAFF
TRBJ2-1 | TRBV4-1 | CASSQDRQLANNYNEQFF
TRBJ2-1 | TRBV29-1 | CSVAGLVVDEQFF
TRBJ1-1 | TRBV6-4 | CASGSTDRWNTEAFF
TRBJ2-3 | TRBV3-1/TRBV3-2 | CASSQETSGRRDTQYF
TRBJ2-3 | TRBV7-8 | CASSFEGAADTQYF
TRBJ2-1 | TRBV7-8 | CASSLDTPYNEQFF
TRBJ1-2 | TRBV5-8 | CASSLFKGTANTYGYTF
TRBJ1-1 | TRBV6-5 | CASSYRVGTEAFF
TRBJ2-7 | TRBV5-1 | CASSPGTSGSPQQYF
TRBJ2-3 | TRBV10-2 | CASSVAGGSGGADTQYF
TRBJ1-4 | TRBV18 | CASSPQGAITNEKLFF
TRBJ1-1 | TRBV14 | CASRQNTEAFF
TRBJ2-2 | TRBV25-1 | CASRSAGGDTGELFF
TRBJ2-7 | TRBV11-2 | CASTSTGYEQYF
TRBJ2-1 | TRBV27 | CASSPLGTGGNNEQFF
TRBJ2-1 | TRBV27 | CASSLYPGSSYNEQFF
TRBJ2-1 | TRBV5-8 | CASSLGLAGVSSYNEQFF
TRBJ2-3 | TRBV7-8 | CASSLGLAGARDTQYF
TRBJ1-5 | TRBV21-1 | CASSPGQGTQPQHF
TRBJ1-2 | TRBV29-1 | CSVDRTSDRANGYTF
TRBJ2-3 | TRBV12-3/TRBV12-4 | CASSTGGADTQYF
TRBJ2-3 | TRBV12-5 | CASGPGTSGFTDTQYF
TRBJ2-1 | TRBV6-2/TRBV6-3 | CASSLRGGNNEQFF
TRBJ2-1 | TRBV5-1 | CASRQQGTSSYNEQFF
TRBJ2-3 | TRBV5-1 | CASSLVGGGFTDTQYF
TRBJ1-2 | TRBV7-3 | CASSLKGQPNYGYTF
TRBJ1-4 | TRBV4-1 | CASSQDLTGYNEKLFF
TRBJ2-1 | TRBV18 | CASSPRLAGGGDEQFF
TRBJ2-3 | TRBV5-4 | CASSLPTLAGGLTDTQYF
TRBJ1-4 | TRBV7-2 | CASSSQGANEKLFF
TRBJ2-3 | TRBV7-3 | CASSTSGRSTDTQYF
TRBJ1-1 | TRBV5-1 | CASSLGDRTGSEAFF
TRBJ1-6 | TRBV27 | CASRGDSPLHF
TRBJ2-2 | TRBV10-3 | CAISNGDSPTGELFF
TRBJ2-7 | TRBV9 | CASSAGGGTSGFYEQYF